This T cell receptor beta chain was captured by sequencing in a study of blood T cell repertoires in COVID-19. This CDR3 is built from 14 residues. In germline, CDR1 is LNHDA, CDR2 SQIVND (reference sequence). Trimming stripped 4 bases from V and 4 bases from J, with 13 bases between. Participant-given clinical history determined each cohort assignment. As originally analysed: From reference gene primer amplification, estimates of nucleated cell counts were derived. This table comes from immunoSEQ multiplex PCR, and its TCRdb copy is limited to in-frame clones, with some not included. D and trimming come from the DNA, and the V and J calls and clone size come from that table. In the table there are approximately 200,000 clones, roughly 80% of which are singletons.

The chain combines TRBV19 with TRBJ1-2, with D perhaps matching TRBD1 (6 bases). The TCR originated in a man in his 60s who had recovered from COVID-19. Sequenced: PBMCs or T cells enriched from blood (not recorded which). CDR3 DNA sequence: TGTGCCAGTAGTAATACGGACAGCGGCTATGGCTACACCTTC. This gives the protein CASSNTDSGYGYTF.